These 30 T cell receptor beta chains were all obtained from the same sample, sequenced in a study of cytomegalovirus exposure and HLA in healthy donors. 13 Jbeta primers and 60 Vbeta primers were used for the PCR. This table comes from immunoSEQ multiplex PCR, and its TCRdb copy is limited to in-frame clones, with some not included. Of 100,000 to 150,000 clones listed, about 81% are singletons. Material: PBMCs. The receptor source for this set is a woman in her 30s in good health and CMV-seronegative.

The chain combines TRBV5-1 with TRBJ1-1; D is uncertain. Trimming shortened V by 0 bases and J by 6 bases, and 15 bases separated the two germline ends. This CDR3 has 15 amino acids. Germline V gene sequence: CDR1 SGHRS, CDR2 YFSETQ. This CDR3 is CASSLVERAIPEAFF. The CDR3, as DNA: TGCGCCAGCAGCTTGGTTGAGAGGGCGATCCCTGAAGCTTTCTTT.

This clone was counted only a few times. The chain uses TRBV25-1 and TRBJ1-4; TRBD1 might be the D (5 bases). V was clipped by 1 base and J by 0 bases, with 6 bases between them. The CDR3 has 15 amino acids. Germline CDR1 is MGHDK and CDR2 is SYGVNS. This CDR3 is CASSESGATNEKLFF. The CDR3 nucleotides read TGTGCCAGCAGTGAATCGGGGGCAACTAATGAAAAACTGTTTTTT.

The CDR3 DNA reads TGTGCCAGCAACTGGGGACAGAACACCGGGGAGCTGTTTTTT. Its translation: CASNWGQNTGELFF. V gene TRBV27 combines with J gene TRBJ2-2; D may be TRBD1 (6 bases). The germline V gene has CDR1 MNHEY and CDR2 SMNVEV (reference sequence). The CDR3 length is 14 residues. V was cut by 7 bases and J by 1 base, with 10 bases left in between.

This chain connects TRBV5-1 to TRBJ1-2; tentatively, D is TRBD1 (6 bases). The V and J ends lost 2 bases and 4 bases respectively, with 21 bases between them. Germline V gene sequence: CDR1 SGHRS, CDR2 YFSETQ. CDR3 length equals 17 residues. CDR3 region: CASSFGQGSFSTYGYTF. CDR3 in DNA: TGCGCCAGCAGCTTCGGGCAGGGGAGCTTTTCGACCTATGGCTACACCTTC.

This chain joins TRBV10-3 and TRBJ2-3, with 7 bases matching TRBD1. The CDR3 has 15 amino acids. The germline V gene encodes CDR1 ENHRY and CDR2 SYGVKD. With 6 bases clipped from V and 1 base from J, the junction kept 7 bases outside the gene matches. CDR3 region: CAISLRQGGTDTQYF. The CDR3 coding sequence is TGTGCCATCAGCCTTAGACAGGGTGGCACAGATACGCAGTATTTT.

The chain combines TRBV7-2 with TRBJ2-1; 12 bases map to TRBD2. CDR1 and CDR2 (germline): SGHTA, FQGNSA. J lost 3 bases, V lost 1 base, and 7 bases had no gene match. The CDR3 totals 18 residues. The CDR3 reads CASSLEGTSGRFYNEQFF. The CDR3 DNA is TGTGCCAGCAGCTTAGAGGGCACTAGCGGGAGGTTCTACAATGAGCAGTTCTTC.

This clone showed up just once. The CDR3 region is CASSVALGADTQYF. The CDR3 region has the DNA TGTGCCAGCAGCGTAGCTCTCGGGGCAGATACGCAGTATTTT. V gene TRBV9 combines with J gene TRBJ2-3, with TRBD2 as a possible D gene (5 bases). Deletions cut 0 bases from V and 4 bases from J, with 9 bases between. CDR1 is SGDLS and CDR2 is YYNGEE in the germline V gene. The CDR3 spans 14 residues.

The chain is built from TRBV6-5 and TRBJ2-5; D possibly corresponds to TRBD2 (6 bases). The CDR3 is made up of 15 amino acids. Deletions cut 5 bases from V and 6 bases from J, with 19 bases between. CDR1 and CDR2 (germline): MNHEY, SVGAGI. As DNA, the CDR3 is TGTGCCAGCAGTGTACTGGGGCGTAGCGGAAAGACCCAGTACTTC. Amino acids: CASSVLGRSGKTQYF.

This chain links TRBV25-1 with TRBJ2-1; TRBD2 matches 8 bases. Germline-derived CDR1 and CDR2 are MGHDK and SYGVNS. CDR3 length: 15 residues. The V and J ends lost 4 bases and 7 bases, in that order; junction bases with no gene match: 9. The CDR3 sequence: CASSGERGLGNEQFF. The CDR3 nucleotides are TGTGCCAGCAGTGGGGAGCGGGGGCTTGGGAATGAGCAGTTCTTC.

This clone was recorded once. The chain is built from TRBV6-1 and TRBJ1-5, with 9 bases fitting TRBD1. The V gene's germline CDR1 is MNHNS and CDR2 SASEGT. CDR3 length: 15 amino acids. J gave up 1 base and V 6 bases, and 4 bases lay outside the gene matches. The CDR3 loop is CASSLDRGSNQPQHF. The CDR3 DNA reads TGTGCCAGCAGCTTAGACAGGGGGAGCAATCAGCCCCAGCATTTT.

In its sample, this clone was seen a few times. This chain connects TRBV11-3 to TRBJ2-2; possibly TRBD1 for D (5 bases). V was trimmed by 9 bases and J by 6 bases, leaving 14 bases between them. This CDR3 comprises 13 residues. Per the germline V gene, CDR1 is SGHNT and CDR2 is YENEEA. The CDR3 spells CARQARGPGELFF. The CDR3 coding sequence is TGTGCCAGACAGGCAAGGGGTCCCGGGGAGCTGTTTTTT.

The gene calls are TRBV5-8 and TRBJ2-1; TRBD2 matches at 8 bases. Looked up from germline, CDR1 is SGHTS and CDR2 is YDEGEE. The CDR3 sequence is 17 residues long. V lost 0 bases to trimming and J lost 1 base; unmatched junction nucleotides: 6. CDR3 coding DNA: TGTGCCAGCAGCTTGGGGGCGGGGGGCAAATCCTACAATGAGCAGTTCTTC. Its protein is CASSLGAGGKSYNEQFF.

V usage is TRBV11-3 and J usage is TRBJ1-1, with no clear D. V dropped 1 base and J dropped 0 bases, with 9 bases sitting between them. This CDR3 comprises 15 residues. Germline CDR1 is SGHNT and CDR2 is YENEEA. The CDR3 spells CASSLGGQLNTEAFF. The CDR3 DNA sequence: TGTGCCAGCAGCTTAGGCGGGCAGCTGAACACTGAAGCTTTCTTT.

The chain is built from TRBV5-1 and TRBJ1-1; D is ambiguous. CDR3 length: 16 residues. Germline CDR1 reads SGHRS; CDR2 reads YFSETQ. The V gene lost 3 bases and the J gene lost 1 base, with 16 bases spanning the gap. CDR3 sequence: CASSSAFVGANTEAFF. The CDR3 nucleotides read TGCGCCAGCAGCTCGGCTTTTGTGGGCGCGAACACTGAAGCTTTCTTT.

This clone has just one count. The chain has TRBV27 and TRBJ2-7; 7 bases match TRBD2. The CDR3 extends over 11 amino acids. J lost 9 bases, V lost 3 bases, and 2 bases had no gene match. CDR1 is MNHEY, CDR2 SMNVEV, per germline (reference sequence). DNA for the CDR3: TGTGCCAGCAGTTTCGGGAGGAGGCAGTACTTC. Encoded protein: CASSFGRRQYF.

A few counts support this clone. The gene calls are TRBV5-1 and TRBJ2-3, with D tentatively TRBD1 (6 bases). The CDR3 is 15 residues long. The germline CDR1 and CDR2 sequences are SGHRS and YFSETQ. Between the trimmed V and J ends, which lost 0 bases and 8 bases, there was a span of 16 bases. The CDR3 protein is CASSLGVSLGGTQYF. In nucleotides, the CDR3 is TGCGCCAGCAGCTTGGGGGTCAGCTTAGGGGGTACGCAGTATTTT. Together with reference TRBV5-1 and TRBJ2-3, the CDR3 gives the full variable domain: KAGVTQTPRYLIKTRGQQVTLSCSPISGHRSVSWYQQTPGQGLQFLFEYFSETQRNKGNFPGRFSGRQFSNSRSEMNVSTLELGDSALYLCASSLGVSLGGTQYFGPGTRLTVL.

This clone qualifies as medium-sized. The chain recombines TRBV19 with TRBJ1-5; 7 bases are shared with TRBD1. Germline V lookup: CDR1 LNHDA, CDR2 SQIVND (reference sequence). CDR3 length equals 14 residues. Trimming removed 4 bases from V and 3 bases from J; junction bases left unmatched: 3. This CDR3 reads CASSTGQYNQPQHF. The CDR3 DNA is TGTGCCAGTAGTACGGGACAGTACAATCAGCCCCAGCATTTT.

J is TRBJ1-2 and V is TRBV6-1; TRBD1 is a possible D gene (5 bases). Trimming took off 2 bases at V and 11 bases at J, with 15 bases between the two ends. Germline CDR1 MNHNS, CDR2 SASEGT. This CDR3 has 13 residues. In DNA, the CDR3 is TGTGCCAGCAGTGAAAGCCAGGGTGTGGGATACACCTTC. This sequence encodes CASSESQGVGYTF.

The chain couples TRBV5-1 to TRBJ1-5; D not certain. Trimming left V 0 bases short and J 1 base short, with 14 bases between. Germline V gene sequence: CDR1 SGHRS, CDR2 YFSETQ. The CDR3 extends over 17 amino acids. CDR3 nucleotides: TGCGCCAGCAGCTTGGGGGAGGGTGAACACAGCAATCAGCCCCAGCATTTT. Translating gives CASSLGEGEHSNQPQHF. The full variable domain, rest sourced from reference TRBV5-1 and TRBJ1-5, is KAGVTQTPRYLIKTRGQQVTLSCSPISGHRSVSWYQQTPGQGLQFLFEYFSETQRNKGNFPGRFSGRQFSNSRSEMNVSTLELGDSALYLCASSLGEGEHSNQPQHFGDGTRLSIL.

CDR3 loop: CASSLEGGERSPLHF. The CDR3 DNA reads as TGTGCCAGCAGCTTGGAGGGGGGGGAAAGGTCACCCCTCCACTTT. The chain employs TRBV5-6 and TRBJ1-6; weak D call: TRBD1 (6 bases). CDR3 length: 15 amino acids. The germline CDR1 and CDR2 sequences are SGHDT and YYEEEE. With 0 bases removed from V and 10 bases from J, the gap between germline ends came to 14 bases. Looking up the rest from reference TRBV5-6 and TRBJ1-6 gives the full variable domain: DAGVTQSPTHLIKTRGQQVTLRCSPKSGHDTVSWYQQALGQGPQFIFQYYEEEERQRGNFPDRFSGHQFPNYSSELNVNALLLGDSALYLCASSLEGGERSPLHFGNGTRLTVT.

Only one count was recorded for this clone. The V call is TRBV19, the J call TRBJ2-5; TRBD2 matches at 13 bases. This CDR3 comprises 15 residues. Germline values: CDR1 LNHDA, CDR2 SQIVND (reference sequence). The junction had 2 bases not matched to a gene; V was cut back by 5 bases and J by 2 bases. CDR3 sequence (DNA): TGTGCCAGTAGTTCGGGACTAGCGGGGCAAGAGACCCAGTACTTC. As protein: CASSSGLAGQETQYF.

The V gene is TRBV6-5, the J gene TRBJ1-1; weak D call: TRBD1 (5 bases). V lost 4 bases and J lost 7, with 13 bases in between. Germline values: CDR1 MNHEY, CDR2 SVGAGI. The CDR3 has 13 residues. This chain's CDR3 is CASSWGPSGEAFF. In DNA form, the CDR3 reads TGTGCCAGCAGTTGGGGCCCTTCTGGTGAAGCTTTCTTT.

This clone was detected only a few times. This chain connects TRBV10-3 to TRBJ2-5; 8 bases align to TRBD2. The length of the CDR3 is 15 residues. V was pared by 0 bases and J by 4 bases, with 4 bases of the junction left unmatched. In germline, CDR1 is ENHRY, CDR2 SYGVKD. DNA of the CDR3: TGTGCCATCAGTGAGTCGGAGCTAGCGGGAGAGACCCAGTACTTC. Its protein product is CAISESELAGETQYF.

The V and J genes are TRBV7-9 and TRBJ2-7, with D perhaps matching TRBD1 (6 bases). The germline gives CDR1 SEHNR, CDR2 FQNEAQ (reference sequence). CDR3 length equals 14 residues. V was clipped by 1 base and J by 1 base, with 8 bases between them. DNA of the CDR3: TGTGCCAGCAGCTTAGGGGGACAATCCTACGAGCAGTACTTC. Its translation is CASSLGGQSYEQYF.

The chain is built from TRBV5-4 and TRBJ2-7, with no clear D. The V end lost 7 bases, the J end lost 0 bases, and 14 bases lay between the germline ends. From germline, CDR1 is SGHNT and CDR2 YYREEE (reference sequence). This CDR3 has 14 amino acids. The CDR3 is CASSPAGSSYEQYF. In DNA, the CDR3 is TGTGCCAGCTCGCCGGCAGGAAGCTCCTACGAGCAGTACTTC.

The chain couples TRBV27 to TRBJ1-1, with 9 nucleotides matching TRBD1. Germline V lookup: CDR1 MNHEY, CDR2 SMNVEV (reference sequence). The CDR3 sequence is 14 residues long. The V segment lost 4 bases and the J segment 1 base; nucleotides outside the gene matches: 1. CDR3 sequence: CASSSGQGNTEAFF. The DNA of the CDR3 is TGTGCCAGCAGTTCGGGACAGGGGAACACTGAAGCTTTCTTT.

The chain combines TRBV6-1 with TRBJ2-5; D is uncertain. This CDR3 has 15 residues. Germline CDR1 reads MNHNS; CDR2 reads SASEGT. Trimming pared 7 bases from V and 2 bases from J, leaving 17 bases between. CDR3 DNA sequence: TGTGCCAGCAAGTCCACCACATTTTTTCAAGAGACCCAGTACTTC. This codes for CASKSTTFFQETQYF.

The CDR3 spells CASSGQGARDYEQYF. CDR3 nucleotides: TGTGCCAGCAGTGGACAGGGGGCGCGTGACTACGAGCAGTACTTC. V and J are TRBV11-3 and TRBJ2-7; the match to TRBD1 covers 11 bases. The CDR3 extends over 15 amino acids. V dropped 6 bases and J dropped 3; count of bases not matched to a gene: 7. Germline assignment: CDR1 SGHNT and CDR2 YENEEA.

This sequence joins TRBV11-3 and TRBJ2-1, with TRBD1 identical over 10 bases. This CDR3 contains 16 residues. The V gene's germline CDR1 is SGHNT and CDR2 YENEEA. V lost 3 bases, J lost 6 bases, and 8 bases stayed unmatched. CDR3 amino acids: CASSFAGTGVGNEQFF. The CDR3 nucleotides read TGTGCCAGCAGCTTTGCAGGGACAGGGGTGGGCAATGAGCAGTTCTTC.

V and J are TRBV29-1 and TRBJ1-1; D might be TRBD1 (5 bases). The CDR3 runs 12 residues. CDR1 is SQVTM and CDR2 is ANQGSEA in the germline V gene. The V end lost 4 bases, the J end lost 7 bases, and 13 bases lay between the germline ends. The CDR3 reads CSVVAGGSEAFF. The CDR3 bases are TGCAGCGTTGTAGCTGGGGGGAGTGAAGCTTTCTTT. Variable domain in full (rest from reference TRBV29-1 and TRBJ1-1): SAVISQKPSRDICQRGTSLTIQCQVDSQVTMMFWYRQQPGQSLTLIATANQGSEATYESGFVIDKFPISRPNLTFSTLTVSNMSPEDSSIYLCSVVAGGSEAFFGQGTRLTVV.